This T cell receptor (beta chain) was observed in a study of blood T cell repertoires in COVID-19. Sequenced by immunoSEQ multiplex PCR; TCRdb stores in-frame clones only, minus some. This sample yields approximately 50,000 clones, of which more than 80% are seen a single time; around 6% belongs to the top ten. After removal of 7 bases from V and 4 bases from J, the junction contained 7 bases not matched to a gene. This CDR3 spans 15 amino acids. Germline V gene data show CDR1 as KGHDR and CDR2 as SFDVKD. Input material: peripheral blood. This sequence joins TRBV24-1 and TRBJ2-5; TRBD1 agrees at 11 bases. The receptor comes from a man aged 60 to 69 with acute or convalescent COVID-19. CDR3 sequence: CATSQRTGGIETQYF. Written as DNA, the CDR3 is TGTGCCACCAGCCAAAGGACAGGGGGCATAGAGACCCAGTACTTC.